The clone carrying this T cell receptor (beta chain) showed up just a few times. Method: immunoSEQ multiplex PCR; TCRdb's copy keeps in-frame clones and lacks some. Of about 70,000 clones in the sample, about four fifths were seen once. The record originates from a study of blood T cell repertoires in COVID-19. The germline V gene encodes CDR1 LGHDT and CDR2 YNNKEL (reference sequence). V was clipped by 4 bases and J by 6 bases; unmatched bases: 8. The CDR3 extends over 14 amino acids. The rearrangement joins TRBV3-1 (or the pseudogene TRBV3-2) to TRBJ1-2; TRBD1 matches at 7 bases. Material: peripheral blood. The origin of this receptor is a woman in her 70s with acute or convalescent COVID-19. Here the CDR3 DNA reads TGTGCCAGCAGCCTCAGACAGGGCTCCGATGGCTACACCTTC. As protein: CASSLRQGSDGYTF.